This passage covers 27 T cell receptor delta chains from one sample sequenced in a study of Vδ1+ human thymocytes. Study-level findings and limits: In the thymus, TRG and TRD repertoires looked highly polyclonal with Gaussian CDR3 lengths.

RNA was extracted from the cells and then reverse transcribed. Pooled V-gene forward primers with one constant-region reverse primer generated the CDR3 amplicons by multiplex PCR. TCRdb repeated clone calling on the multiplex PCR reads with CATT. Among tens of thousands of delta-chain clones listed, more than 15% were seen once. These receptors have no identified antigens. Sequencing was performed on Vdelta1+ gamma-delta thymocytes from the thymus. Subset meaning: FACS-sorted CD3+ TCRalphabeta- TCRVdelta1+ TCRVdelta2- thymocytes. The receptor set was obtained from a boy under three years old who had congenital heart surgery.

This rearrangement joins TRDV1 to TRDJ1; 10 nucleotides match TRDD3. V shed 2 bases, J shed 0 bases, and the junction held 21 bases outside the gene matches. Germline V gene sequence: CDR1 TSWWSYY, CDR2 QGS. The CDR3 is made up of 22 amino acids. The CDR3 protein is CALGERYVKSPYWGMYTDKLIF. In nucleotides, the CDR3 is TGTGCTCTTGGGGAAAGATATGTGAAGTCCCCATACTGGGGGATGTACACCGATAAACTCATCTTT.

A word on this clone: One end of the junction fails to match germline, which may point to a read error. The chain has TRDV1 and TRDJ1, with 9 bases fitting TRDD3. From germline, CDR1 is TSWWSYY and CDR2 QGS. This CDR3 is built from 17 residues. CDR3 DNA: TGTGCTCTTAGGGATGAGATTGCTGGGGGATCAGTCGATAAACTCATCTTT. It is translated as CALRDEIAGGSVDKLIF.

The J gene is TRDJ1, the V gene TRDV1; TRDD2 agrees at 7 bases. Germline V gene lookup returns CDR1 TSWWSYY and CDR2 QGS. V shed 0 bases and J 0 bases; nucleotides not matched to a gene: 28. The CDR3 contains 24 residues. CDR3 region: CALGELLKSFRTFLPGTYTDKLIF. The CDR3 region has the DNA TGTGCTCTTGGGGAACTCCTTAAGAGCTTTCGTACCTTCCTCCCGGGGACGTACACCGATAAACTCATCTTT.

J is TRDJ1 and V is TRDV1; 11 positions match TRDD3. Germline assignment: CDR1 TSWWSYY and CDR2 QGS. Germline trimming cut 3 bases from V and 1 base from J; bases unmatched to any gene: 16. The CDR3 loop spans 20 amino acids. CDR3 sequence: CALGEPIFPHWGISTDKLIF. The CDR3 DNA reads TGTGCTCTTGGGGAGCCAATCTTCCCCCACTGGGGGATATCCACCGATAAACTCATCTTT.

This clone was picked up a small number of times. The V and J genes are TRDV1 and TRDJ1; 9 positions match TRDD2. The CDR3 has 20 residues. Germline V gene lookup returns CDR1 TSWWSYY and CDR2 QGS. V lost 4 bases to trimming and J lost 0 bases; unmatched junction nucleotides: 18. CDR3 DNA: TGTGCTCTTGGGGTCCCCTTCCTACGGGTTGGGGCCGACAACACCGATAAACTCATCTTT. This codes for CALGVPFLRVGADNTDKLIF.

As concerns this clone: A single base separates this from a much larger clone, so it may be a read error. The chain couples TRDV2 to TRDJ1; 10 positions match TRDD3. Germline V CDR1 and CDR2: GEAIGNYY, EKD. The CDR3 has 17 residues. CDR3 sequence: CARDTLLGDSYTDKLIF. The CDR3 bases are TGTGCCCGTGACACGCTACTGGGGGATTCCTACACCGATAAACTCATCTTT.

This clone was counted a few times. The chain has TRDV1 and TRDJ1; D not certain. The CDR3 loop spans 15 amino acids. Trimming pared 2 bases from V and 0 bases from J, leaving 10 bases between. The germline CDR1 and CDR2 sequences are TSWWSYY and QGS. Here the CDR3 DNA reads TGTGCTCTTGGGGAAGGGCGGCATTACACCGATAAACTCATCTTT. The encoded protein is CALGEGRHYTDKLIF.

This rearrangement joins TRDV1 to TRDJ1; D remains unclear. V was clipped by 1 base and J by 0 bases, with 6 bases between them. Per germline, CDR1 TSWWSYY and CDR2 QGS. The CDR3 runs 14 residues. CDR3 region: CALGERTYTDKLIF. The CDR3 DNA follows: TGTGCTCTTGGGGAACGAACGTACACCGATAAACTCATCTTT.

The chain couples TRDV1 to TRDJ1, with 11 bases that match TRDD3. The V and J ends lost 0 bases and 0 bases, in that order; junction bases with no gene match: 15. Looked up from germline, CDR1 is TSWWSYY and CDR2 is QGS. The CDR3 length is 21 residues. The CDR3 DNA follows: TGTGCTCTTGGGGAACTCGGGGTCTTCCTAACTGGGGGATATTACACCGATAAACTCATCTTT. Its protein is CALGELGVFLTGGYYTDKLIF.

This clone occurred a few times. The chain uses TRDV1 and TRDJ1, with a tentative D call TRDD2 (5 bases). Germline loops: CDR1 TSWWSYY, CDR2 QGS. Trimming removed 0 bases at V and 0 bases at J, with 29 bases between. This CDR3 region has 22 residues. The CDR3 DNA follows: TGTGCTCTTGGGGAACTACCCCTACGGGGTTCTGGTTTTAACCCGTACACCGATAAACTCATCTTT. Translating it yields CALGELPLRGSGFNPYTDKLIF.

The J gene is TRDJ1, the V gene TRDV1; D is possibly TRDD2 or TRDD3 (5 bases each). The CDR3 is 24 residues long. V was pared by 2 bases and J by 0 bases, with 37 bases between. From germline, CDR1 is TSWWSYY and CDR2 QGS. The CDR3 coding sequence is TGTGCTCTTGGGGAAATTTCCTCTTCGAAACTGATACTGCCCATTCAAGGGCACACCGATAAACTCATCTTT. This gives the protein CALGEISSSKLILPIQGHTDKLIF.

This clone was detected a few times. V gene TRDV1 combines with J gene TRDJ1; 13 bases are shared with TRDD3. The CDR3 consists of 17 residues. The V segment lost 0 bases and the J segment 5 bases; nucleotides outside the gene matches: 6. Per the germline V gene, CDR1 is TSWWSYY and CDR2 is QGS. The CDR3 loop is CALGELTGGYGQDKLIF. In DNA, the CDR3 is TGTGCTCTTGGGGAACTTACTGGGGGATACGGGCAAGATAAACTCATCTTT.

The rearrangement uses TRDV1 and TRDJ1, with 10 bases that match TRDD3. J lost 0 bases, V lost 1 base, and 17 bases had no gene match. CDR3 length: 21 residues. Germline assignment: CDR1 TSWWSYY and CDR2 QGS. The DNA of the CDR3 is TGTGCTCTTGGGGAACAAGCTCCTCGCCGGGGGATACGACCGTACACCGATAAACTCATCTTT. It translates to CALGEQAPRRGIRPYTDKLIF.

This chain links TRDV1 with TRDJ1, with TRDD3 matching 13 bases. The CDR3 is 26 residues long. The germline V gene encodes CDR1 TSWWSYY and CDR2 QGS. The V gene end was trimmed by 5 bases and the J gene end by 6 bases; junction bases not matched to a gene: 39. For the CDR3, the DNA is TGTGCTCTTGGGAAGGCCGTGCCTTCCTACCGACTGGCTCTGGCGCCGGTACTGGGGGATACGAATAAACTCATCTTT. Protein: CALGKAVPSYRLALAPVLGDTNKLIF.

The chain uses TRDV1 and TRDJ1; possible D gene TRDD3, 5 bases. Trimming removed 0 bases from V and 4 bases from J, with 12 bases in between. Germline loops: CDR1 TSWWSYY, CDR2 QGS. The CDR3 has 15 amino acids. The CDR3 nucleotides are TGTGCTCTTGGGGAACTCTTTCTGGGTCGCGATAAACTCATCTTT. It translates to CALGELFLGRDKLIF.

This clone was observed a handful of times. V usage is TRDV1 and J usage is TRDJ1; 12 bases map to TRDD3. CDR1 is TSWWSYY, CDR2 QGS, per germline. Losses at the gene ends were 2 bases for V and 2 bases for J; bases not matched to a gene: 9. The CDR3 sequence is 18 residues long. Here the CDR3 DNA reads TGTGCTCTTGGGGAAGGATCAAAACTGGGGGATACTACCGATAAACTCATCTTT. This encodes CALGEGSKLGDTTDKLIF.

This chain uses TRDV1 with TRDJ1; D is undetermined. The germline gives CDR1 TSWWSYY, CDR2 QGS. The CDR3 is 20 amino acids. V dropped 0 bases and J dropped 1 base, with 24 bases sitting between them. The CDR3 sequence: CALGELGKMGPKSGTDKLIF. As DNA, the CDR3 is TGTGCTCTTGGGGAACTAGGCAAAATGGGACCTAAGAGCGGCACCGATAAACTCATCTTT.

The V and J genes are TRDV1 and TRDJ1, with 10 bases aligning to TRDD3. V dropped 0 bases and J dropped 2; count of bases not matched to a gene: 18. This CDR3 is built from 21 residues. Germline V lookup: CDR1 TSWWSYY, CDR2 QGS. In nucleotides, the CDR3 is TGTGCTCTTGGGGAACTAGATGGAAAGACGTTGCTGGGGGATAGGACCGATAAACTCATCTTT. Amino acid sequence: CALGELDGKTLLGDRTDKLIF.

There are a few counts of this clone. The chain combines TRDV1 with TRDJ1, with 12 positions matching TRDD3. The CDR3 covers 21 residues. V dropped 0 bases and J dropped 0; count of bases not matched to a gene: 14. Germline V gives CDR1 TSWWSYY, CDR2 QGS. The CDR3 DNA follows: TGTGCTCTTGGGGAACTTCCTACCCGAACTGGGGGATACTTCTACACCGATAAACTCATCTTT. Protein product: CALGELPTRTGGYFYTDKLIF.

The genes are TRDV1 and TRDJ1, with D perhaps TRDD2 (6 bases). Germline values: CDR1 TSWWSYY, CDR2 QGS. This CDR3 is built from 18 residues. Trimming stripped 2 bases from V and 8 bases from J, with 27 bases between. CDR3 region: CALGEELDSTPTEQKLIF. The CDR3 nucleotides are TGTGCTCTTGGGGAAGAGTTAGATTCTACTCCTACTGAGCAAAAACTCATCTTT.

The chain couples TRDV1 to TRDJ1, with D unclear. The V gene's germline CDR1 is TSWWSYY and CDR2 QGS. The CDR3 extends over 17 amino acids. V shed 0 bases and J shed 0 bases, with 14 bases lying between them. CDR3 sequence (DNA): TGTGCTCTTGGGGAACTATCCCAGAAAGCGTACACCGATAAACTCATCTTT. Translated: CALGELSQKAYTDKLIF.

This clone has more than one count but fewer than ten. The chain carries TRDV1 and TRDJ1; 13 bases align to TRDD3. The CDR3 sequence is 18 residues long. Germline CDR1 is TSWWSYY and CDR2 is QGS. Unmatched junction bases numbered 8, after V lost 2 bases and J lost 2 bases. CDR3 sequence (DNA): TGTGCTCTTGGGGAAAACCAACTGGGGGATACGCGGACCGATAAACTCATCTTT. Amino acids: CALGENQLGDTRTDKLIF.

This clone was counted between two and nine times. The rearrangement uses TRDV1 and TRDJ1; 12 nucleotides agree with TRDD3. J gave up 0 bases and V 0 bases, and 20 bases lay outside the gene matches. Germline V CDR1 and CDR2: TSWWSYY, QGS. The CDR3 spans 23 residues. CDR3 loop: CALGELVPTGGYWTRRYTDKLIF. Here the CDR3 DNA reads TGTGCTCTTGGGGAACTGGTTCCTACTGGGGGATACTGGACTAGAAGGTACACCGATAAACTCATCTTT.

This clone was detected a few times. This rearrangement joins TRDV1 to TRDJ1; D gene ambiguous. Trimming removed 4 bases at V and 0 bases at J, with 18 bases between. Germline assignment: CDR1 TSWWSYY and CDR2 QGS. The CDR3 length is 17 residues. CDR3 DNA sequence: TGTGCTCTTGGGGGGCAATATCTTTATTCTTACACCGATAAACTCATCTTT. Amino acid sequence: CALGGQYLYSYTDKLIF.

This chain connects TRDV1 to TRDJ1; possible D gene TRDD3, 6 bases. CDR1 TSWWSYY and CDR2 QGS come from the germline V gene. Trimming took 4 bases from V and 2 from J, leaving 11 bases between them. There are 14 residues in the CDR3. This CDR3 is CALGGTGDTDKLIF. CDR3 in DNA: TGTGCTCTTGGGGGAACCGGGGATACCGATAAACTCATCTTT.

In this sample, this clone turned up a few times. V usage is TRDV1 and J usage is TRDJ1, with D perhaps TRDD3 (5 bases). Trimming took off 0 bases at V and 7 bases at J, with 18 bases between the two ends. Germline-derived CDR1 and CDR2 are TSWWSYY and QGS. This CDR3 has 16 amino acids. Here the CDR3 reads CALGELRPYTGFKLIF. DNA of the CDR3: TGTGCTCTTGGGGAACTTCGGCCCTATACTGGATTTAAACTCATCTTT.

This sequence joins TRDV1 and TRDJ1; 13 bases match TRDD3. Germline CDR1 and CDR2: TSWWSYY and QGS. The CDR3 covers 19 residues. V shed 0 bases and J 2 bases; nucleotides not matched to a gene: 9. Here the CDR3 reads CALGELPLVLGDTTDKLIF. In DNA, the CDR3 is TGTGCTCTTGGGGAACTACCCCTAGTACTGGGGGATACGACCGATAAACTCATCTTT.